Given below is one TCR beta chain in context. What it binds is unknown. A read error may produce the germline difference seen at one junction end. The data were produced by immunoSEQ multiplex PCR, yet TCRdb's version contains in-frame clones alone and is incomplete. The sample comprises roughly 7,000 clones, 65% to 85% of which are singletons, and roughly a quarter rests with the top ten. Germline loops: CDR1 SGHAT, CDR2 FQNNGV. The CDR3 is 18 residues long. The source of the sample is a study of T cells after posttransplantation cyclophosphamide. Overall study findings and caveats: Skin or GI-infiltrating T cells shared few TRB sequences with blood. After PTCy, TRB diversity resembled that of CNI/methotrexate controls.

The clonotype comes from a woman in her forties or fifties in good health and a related stem cell transplant donor. Material for sequencing was memory CD4+ T cells sorted from blood. The chain employs TRBV11-2 and TRBJ2-6; TRBD1 matches 10 bases. CDR3 coding DNA: TGTGCCAGCAGCCCACGACAGGGGGCAGGGTCTGGGGCCAACGCCCTGACTTTC. As protein: CASSPRQGAGSGANALTF.